The source of this TCR beta chain is a study of shared clonotypes between healthy human individuals. Per the authors' pipeline: From ImmunoSEQ came sequences covering only the junction and carrying no quality scores, so filtering differed. Clones were read by immunoSEQ multiplex PCR, and TCRdb kept only the in-frame ones, dropping some. The V and J calls and the clone size are those of that table, but D and trimming were determined from the DNA. The sample has over 850,000 clones, roughly 74% seen once. About this clone: Its antigen is as yet unknown.

Findings and caveats of the study: Researchers found naive subsets generally carried larger estimated richness than memory subsets. Rarefaction analysis demonstrated incomplete sorted-subset sequencing notwithstanding large depth. In a handful of donors, 4.5% to 5.5% of naive CD4 clonotypes appeared in common.

The CDR3 covers 16 residues. The trim removed 0 bases at V and 2 bases at J, leaving 7 bases unmatched. Germline V gives CDR1 SGHNT, CDR2 YYREEE (reference sequence). The chain joins TRBV5-4 to TRBJ2-7; 8 nucleotides line up with TRBD1. The origin of this receptor is a man between 18 and 29 years old in good health. Some clones in this sample may be carry-over from other donors' samples. The sample comprised memory CD4+ T cells from PBMCs. Documented subset: CD45RA-negative fraction. Here the CDR3 reads CASSLGAQQGAYEQYF. DNA for the CDR3: TGTGCCAGCAGCTTGGGAGCCCAACAGGGGGCCTACGAGCAGTACTTC.